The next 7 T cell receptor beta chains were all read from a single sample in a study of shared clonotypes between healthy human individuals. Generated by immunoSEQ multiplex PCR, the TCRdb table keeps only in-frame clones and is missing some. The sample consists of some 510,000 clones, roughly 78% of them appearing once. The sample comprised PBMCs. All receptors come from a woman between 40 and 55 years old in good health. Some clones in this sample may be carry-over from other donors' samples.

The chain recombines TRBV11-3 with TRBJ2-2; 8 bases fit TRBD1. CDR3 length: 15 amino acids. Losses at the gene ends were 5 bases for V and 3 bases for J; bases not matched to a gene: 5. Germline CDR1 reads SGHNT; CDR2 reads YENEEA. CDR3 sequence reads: CASSHGQGDTGELFF. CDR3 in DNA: TGTGCCAGCAGCCATGGACAGGGTGACACCGGGGAGCTGTTTTTT.

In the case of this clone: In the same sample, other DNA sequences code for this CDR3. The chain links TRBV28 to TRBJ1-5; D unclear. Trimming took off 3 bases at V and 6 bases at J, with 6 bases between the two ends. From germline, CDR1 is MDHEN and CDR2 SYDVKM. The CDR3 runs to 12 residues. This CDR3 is CASSLAGQPQHF. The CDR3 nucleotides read TGTGCCAGCAGTTTGGCAGGTCAGCCCCAGCATTTT.

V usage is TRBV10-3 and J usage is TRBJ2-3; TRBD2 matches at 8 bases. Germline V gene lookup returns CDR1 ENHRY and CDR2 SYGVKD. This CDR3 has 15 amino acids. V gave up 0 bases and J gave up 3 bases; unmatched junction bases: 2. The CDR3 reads CAISESREGTDTQYF. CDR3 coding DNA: TGTGCCATCAGTGAGTCCCGGGAGGGGACAGATACGCAGTATTTT.

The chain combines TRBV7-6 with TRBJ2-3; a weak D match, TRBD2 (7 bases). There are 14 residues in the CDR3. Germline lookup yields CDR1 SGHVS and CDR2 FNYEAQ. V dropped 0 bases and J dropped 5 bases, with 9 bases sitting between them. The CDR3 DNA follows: TGTGCCAGCAGCTTAGCAGGGGGGGTAGATACGCAGTATTTT. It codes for CASSLAGGVDTQYF.

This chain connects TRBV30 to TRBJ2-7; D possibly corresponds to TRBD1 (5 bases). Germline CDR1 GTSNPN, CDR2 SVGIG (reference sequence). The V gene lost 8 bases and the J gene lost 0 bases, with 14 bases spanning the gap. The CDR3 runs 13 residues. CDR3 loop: CAHTRALSYEQYF. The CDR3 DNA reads TGTGCCCACACCAGGGCCCTCTCCTACGAGCAGTACTTC.

CDR3 in DNA: TGTGCCAGCTCACCACCTTTCGGTGGGGGGGAGAACACCGGGGAGCTGTTTTTT. Its translation: CASSPPFGGGENTGELFF. The genes are TRBV18 and TRBJ2-2; 7 bases line up with TRBD2. Germline CDR1 and CDR2: KGHSH and LQKENI. J lost 1 base, V lost 0 bases, and 8 bases had no gene match. The CDR3 totals 18 residues.

The CDR3 loop is CASSTGGVAGETQYF. In DNA form, the CDR3 reads TGTGCCAGCAGTACCGGGGGAGTAGCGGGAGAGACCCAGTACTTC. The V call is TRBV28, the J call TRBJ2-5; 7 bases map to TRBD2. The CDR3 consists of 15 residues. Trimming took 5 bases from V and 4 from J; bases not matched to a gene: 10. The germline V gene has CDR1 MDHEN and CDR2 SYDVKM.